A selection of T cell receptor beta chains follows, all from one sample in a study of OX40 agonist ivuxolimab in advanced cancers. Profiling relied on immunoSEQ multiplex PCR, and the TCRdb table lists in-frame clones only, not all of them. The table includes about 97,000 clones, roughly nine tenths detected once. This specimen consisted of CD4+ or CD8+ T cells sorted from blood, obtained in a trial of the OX40 agonist ivuxolimab. These receptors all come from an adult with an advanced solid tumor such as melanoma, head and neck, liver or kidney cancer. Each CDR3 is given with its conserved first and last residue. Each record gives: V gene, J gene, CDR3 length, CDR3 protein.

V: TRBV5-1
J: TRBJ1-3
length: 15
CDR3: CASSFGQGGGNTIYF

V: TRBV4-1
J: TRBJ2-1
length: 18
CDR3: CASSQDRVSGVTYNEQFF

V: TRBV29-1
J: TRBJ1-2
length: 13
CDR3: CSVVEETLYGYTF

V: TRBV7-2
J: TRBJ1-4
length: 18
CDR3: CASSLSSFLGGRGEKLFF

V: TRBV5-1
J: TRBJ2-5
length: 19
CDR3: CASSYGGGLAGGPRETQYF

V: TRBV4-2
J: TRBJ1-5
length: 15
CDR3: CASSQGEGGEQPQHF

V: TRBV6-5
J: TRBJ2-3
length: 16
CDR3: CASSYVGQRGTDTQYF

V: TRBV6-5
J: TRBJ2-7
length: 15
CDR3: CASSYSGGETYEQYF

V: TRBV2
J: TRBJ1-1
length: 14
CDR3: CASGAGTGDTEAFF

V: TRBV6-1
J: TRBJ1-1
length: 15
CDR3: CASSVAGVMNTEAFF

V: TRBV6-1
J: TRBJ2-7
length: 11
CDR3: CASALFYEQYF

V: TRBV7-3
J: TRBJ2-3
length: 15
CDR3: CASSPMSGGTDTQYF

V: TRBV15
J: TRBJ2-1
length: 14
CDR3: CATSRGALYNEQFF

V: TRBV18
J: TRBJ2-1
length: 14
CDR3: CASSEYRGYNEQFF

V: TRBV30
J: TRBJ2-3
length: 12
CDR3: CATRGAENTQYF

V: TRBV10-3
J: TRBJ1-5
length: 15
CDR3: CAISPQGPRNQPQHF

V: TRBV11-3
J: TRBJ2-7
length: 13
CDR3: CASSLEVGPEQYF

V: TRBV19
J: TRBJ2-1
length: 15
CDR3: CASSRLAGNYNEQFF

V: TRBV2
J: TRBJ1-5
length: 14
CDR3: CASRRDREGLPQHF

V: TRBV7-2
J: TRBJ2-3
length: 14
CDR3: CASSQDIRTDTQYF

V: TRBV4-1
J: TRBJ1-1
length: 14
CDR3: CASSYPGQTTEAFF

V: TRBV9
J: TRBJ2-2
length: 15
CDR3: CASSPIAENTGELFF

V: TRBV4-1
J: TRBJ1-2
length: 17
CDR3: CASSQDRRTGVRHGYTF

V: TRBV13
J: TRBJ2-5
length: 15
CDR3: CASSLEQGGSETQYF

V: TRBV7-2
J: TRBJ2-7
length: 16
CDR3: CASSLSSGGNIYEQYF

V: TRBV7-6
J: TRBJ1-1
length: 14
CDR3: CASSLEQGTTEAFF

V: TRBV6-1
J: TRBJ1-5
length: 15
CDR3: CASSADGDSNQPQHF

V: TRBV11-2
J: TRBJ1-1
length: 15
CDR3: CASSVGQQAVFEAFF

V: TRBV18
J: TRBJ1-2
length: 15
CDR3: CASSTNPDRDYGYTF

V: TRBV18
J: TRBJ2-7
length: 16
CDR3: CASSPSRGGSTYEQYF

V: TRBV5-1
J: TRBJ2-5
length: 15
CDR3: CASSPGTSGRETQYF